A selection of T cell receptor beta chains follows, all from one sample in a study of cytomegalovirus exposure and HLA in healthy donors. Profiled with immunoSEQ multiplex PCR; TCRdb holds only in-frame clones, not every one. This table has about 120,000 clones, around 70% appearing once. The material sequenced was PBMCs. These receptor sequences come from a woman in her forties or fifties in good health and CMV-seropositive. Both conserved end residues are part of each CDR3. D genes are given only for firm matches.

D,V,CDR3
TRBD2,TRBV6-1,CASSAVGLDSETQYF
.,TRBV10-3,CAIRAPEGGAWDTQYF
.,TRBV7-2,CASSLVVGEETQYF
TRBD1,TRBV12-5,CASGNGQGTYGYTF
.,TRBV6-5,CASSYSGGRGDTQYF
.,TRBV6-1,CATYFNTIYF
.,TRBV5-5,CASSWGRGADEQYF
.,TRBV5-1,CASIREDSSTDTQYF
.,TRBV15,CATSRGGTGEGETQYF
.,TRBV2,CASSEAPGGTGANVLTF
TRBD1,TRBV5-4,CASSSGTGGSEAFF
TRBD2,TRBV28,CASSFPTSGNTGELFF
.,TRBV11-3,CASSLRSPLEGLGTEQFF